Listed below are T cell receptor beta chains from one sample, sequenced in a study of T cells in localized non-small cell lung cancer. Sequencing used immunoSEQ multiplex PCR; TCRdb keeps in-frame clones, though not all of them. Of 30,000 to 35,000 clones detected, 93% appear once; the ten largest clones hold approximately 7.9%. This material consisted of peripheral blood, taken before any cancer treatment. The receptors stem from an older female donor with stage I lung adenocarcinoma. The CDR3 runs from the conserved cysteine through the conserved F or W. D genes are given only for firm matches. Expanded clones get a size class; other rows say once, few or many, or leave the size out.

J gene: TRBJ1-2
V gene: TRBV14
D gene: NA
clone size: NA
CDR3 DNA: TGTGCCAGCAGCCAACCAGGGTTCTATGGCTACACCTTC
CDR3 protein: CASSQPGFYGYTF

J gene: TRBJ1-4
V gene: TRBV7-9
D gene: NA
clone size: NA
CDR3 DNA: TGTGCAAGCAGCTTACGACAGGATAATGAAAAACTGTTTTTT
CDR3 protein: CASSLRQDNEKLFF

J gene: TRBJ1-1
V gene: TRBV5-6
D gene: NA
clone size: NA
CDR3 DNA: TGTGCCAGCAGCTTGTCCGGTGGTAACACTGAAGCTTTCTTT
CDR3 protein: CASSLSGGNTEAFF

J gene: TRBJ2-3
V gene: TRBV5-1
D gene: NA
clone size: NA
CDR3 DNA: TGCGCCAGCGAGCCCGGGGGTCGGCCAGATACGCAGTATTTT
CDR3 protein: CASEPGGRPDTQYF

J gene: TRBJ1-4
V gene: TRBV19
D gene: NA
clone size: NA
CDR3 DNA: TGTGCCACCTGCCACCCAGCAACTAATGAAAAACTGTTTTTT
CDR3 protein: CATCHPATNEKLFF

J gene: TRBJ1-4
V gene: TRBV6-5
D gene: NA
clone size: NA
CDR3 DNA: TGTGCCAGCAGTTACTCGTGGCACAGGATGAATGAAAAACTGTTTTTT
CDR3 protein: CASSYSWHRMNEKLFF

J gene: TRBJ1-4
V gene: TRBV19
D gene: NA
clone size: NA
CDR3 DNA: TGTGCCAGTAGTATCGTAGGGATGCGTACAACTAATGAAAAACTGTTTTTT
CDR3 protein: CASSIVGMRTTNEKLFF

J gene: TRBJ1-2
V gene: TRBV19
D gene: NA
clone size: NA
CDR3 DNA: TGTGCCAGTAGCCAGAGTGACAGGCTACCTACCCGGGGCTACACCTTC
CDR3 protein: CASSQSDRLPTRGYTF

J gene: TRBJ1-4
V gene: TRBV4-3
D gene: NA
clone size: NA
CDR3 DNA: TGCGCCAGCAGCCCCCTTGGGATAACTAATGAAAAACTGTTTTTT
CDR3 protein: CASSPLGITNEKLFF

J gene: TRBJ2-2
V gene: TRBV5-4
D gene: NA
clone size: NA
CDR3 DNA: TGTGCCAGCATTGCCGGGGAAAACACCGGGGAGCTGTTTTTT
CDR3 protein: CASIAGENTGELFF

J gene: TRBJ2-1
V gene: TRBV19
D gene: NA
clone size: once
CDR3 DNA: TGTGCCAGTAGTATTGGACGCGAGCAGTTCTTC
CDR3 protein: CASSIGREQFF

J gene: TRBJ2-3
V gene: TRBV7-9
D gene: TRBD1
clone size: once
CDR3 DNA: TGTGCCAGCAGCCCCGACAGGGGCGGCACAGATACGCAGTATTTT
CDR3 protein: CASSPDRGGTDTQYF

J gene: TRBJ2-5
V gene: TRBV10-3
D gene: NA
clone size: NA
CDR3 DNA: TGTGCCATCAGTGAGTTTAACGGCCCGGGCGAGACCCAGTACTTC
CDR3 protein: CAISEFNGPGETQYF

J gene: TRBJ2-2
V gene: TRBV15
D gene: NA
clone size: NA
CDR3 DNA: TGTGCCACCAGCAGAGGAGGGGGTTCCGGGGAGCTGTTTTTT
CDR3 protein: CATSRGGGSGELFF

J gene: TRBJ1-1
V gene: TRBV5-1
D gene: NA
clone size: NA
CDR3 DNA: TGCGCCAGCAGCTTGATGGACCTGAACACTGAAGCTTTCTTT
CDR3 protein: CASSLMDLNTEAFF

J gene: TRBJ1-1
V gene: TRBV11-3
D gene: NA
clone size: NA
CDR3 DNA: TGTGCCAGCAGCTTAGAGGGGGACACTGAAGCTTTCTTT
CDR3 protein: CASSLEGDTEAFF

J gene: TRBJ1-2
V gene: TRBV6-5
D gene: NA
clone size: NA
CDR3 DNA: TGTGCCAGCAGAGGTCCGAGGGATGGCTACACCTTC
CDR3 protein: CASRGPRDGYTF

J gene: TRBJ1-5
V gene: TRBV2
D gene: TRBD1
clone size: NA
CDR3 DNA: TGTGCCAGCAGTGTGGGACAGGGAAATCAGCCCCAGCATTTT
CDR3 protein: CASSVGQGNQPQHF

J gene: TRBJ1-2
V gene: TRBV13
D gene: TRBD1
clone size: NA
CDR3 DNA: TGTGCCAGCAGTAAGGGACAGGGAGCTTCTATTCCCTATGGCTACACCTTC
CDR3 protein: CASSKGQGASIPYGYTF

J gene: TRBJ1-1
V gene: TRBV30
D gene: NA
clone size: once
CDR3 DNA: TGTGCCTGGAGTGGGGCAGGGCCTAACACTGAAGCTTTCTTT
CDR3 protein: CAWSGAGPNTEAFF

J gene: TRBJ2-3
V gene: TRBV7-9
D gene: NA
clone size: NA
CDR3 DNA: TGTGCCAGCAGCTTATTATGGGATGGGGGCACAGATACGCAGTATTTT
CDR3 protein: CASSLLWDGGTDTQYF

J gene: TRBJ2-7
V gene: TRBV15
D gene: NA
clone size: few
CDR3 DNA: TGTGCCACCAGCAGAGCCCAGGGTGGGGCCTACGAGCAGTACTTC
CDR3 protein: CATSRAQGGAYEQYF

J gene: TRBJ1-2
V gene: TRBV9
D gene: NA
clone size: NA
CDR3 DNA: TGTGCCAGCAGCCCCGGGACGGAGAACTATGGCTACACCTTC
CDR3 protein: CASSPGTENYGYTF

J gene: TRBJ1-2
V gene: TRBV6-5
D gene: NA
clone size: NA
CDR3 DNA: TGTGCCAGCAGTTACTCCGGCGGAAACTATGGCTACACCTTC
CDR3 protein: CASSYSGGNYGYTF

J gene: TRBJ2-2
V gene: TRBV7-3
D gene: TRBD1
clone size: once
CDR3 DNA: TGTGCCAGCAGCGTGAACAGGGGGAACACCGGGGAGCTGTTTTTT
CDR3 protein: CASSVNRGNTGELFF

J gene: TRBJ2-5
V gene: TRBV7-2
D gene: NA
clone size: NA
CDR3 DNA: TGTGCCAGCAGCTTAGGTAGAGGAGAGACCCAGTACTTC
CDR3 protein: CASSLGRGETQYF

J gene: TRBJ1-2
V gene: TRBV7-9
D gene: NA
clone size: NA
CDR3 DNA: TGTGCCGGGGTAGCCGGTGGGGAGTATGGCTACACCTTC
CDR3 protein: CAGVAGGEYGYTF

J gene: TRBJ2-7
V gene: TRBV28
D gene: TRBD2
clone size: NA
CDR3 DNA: TGTGCCAGCAGTGACGGGACTAGATCCTACGAGCAGTACTTC
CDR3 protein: CASSDGTRSYEQYF

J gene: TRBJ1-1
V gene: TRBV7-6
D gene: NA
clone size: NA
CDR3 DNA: TGTGCCAGCAGCCGAATACAGGGAGGCACTGAAGCTTTCTTT
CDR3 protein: CASSRIQGGTEAFF

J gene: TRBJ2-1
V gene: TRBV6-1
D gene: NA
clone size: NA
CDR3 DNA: TGTGCCAGCAGTACTTACAATGAGCAGTTCTTC
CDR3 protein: CASSTYNEQFF

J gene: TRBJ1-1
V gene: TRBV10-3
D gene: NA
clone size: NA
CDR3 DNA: TGTGCCATCAGTGAATGGGAGAACACTGAAGCTTTCTTT
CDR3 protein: CAISEWENTEAFF

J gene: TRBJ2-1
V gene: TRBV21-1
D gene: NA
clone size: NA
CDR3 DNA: TGTGCCAGCAATATTCCTGGACAGCGGGAGGGGAATGAGCAGTTCTTC
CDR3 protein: CASNIPGQREGNEQFF

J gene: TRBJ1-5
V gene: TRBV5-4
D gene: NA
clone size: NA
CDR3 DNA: TGTGCCAGCAGCTTGGGAGGGAGCAATCAGCCCCAGCATTTT
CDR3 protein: CASSLGGSNQPQHF

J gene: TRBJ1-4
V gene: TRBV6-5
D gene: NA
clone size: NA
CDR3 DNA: TGTGCCAGCAGTTACACTTCCGGGAGCTCTAATGAAAAACTGTTTTTT
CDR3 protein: CASSYTSGSSNEKLFF

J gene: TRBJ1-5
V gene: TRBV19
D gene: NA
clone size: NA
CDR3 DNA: TGTGCCAGTAGTATAAGGGGAGACAATCAGCCCCAGCATTTT
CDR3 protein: CASSIRGDNQPQHF

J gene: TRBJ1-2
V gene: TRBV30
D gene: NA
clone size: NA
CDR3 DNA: TGTGCCTGGTCCCCGGGGGGGGATGTGCGGAATGGCTACACCTTC
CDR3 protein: CAWSPGGDVRNGYTF

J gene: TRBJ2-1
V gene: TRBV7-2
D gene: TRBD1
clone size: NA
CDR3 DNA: TGTGCCAGCAGCCTTGTGGGGACAGGATCTTACAATGAGCAGTTCTTC
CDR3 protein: CASSLVGTGSYNEQFF

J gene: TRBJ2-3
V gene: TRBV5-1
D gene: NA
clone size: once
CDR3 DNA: TGCGCCAGCAGCTCGGACGGGTTTGACACAGATACGCAGTATTTT
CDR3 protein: CASSSDGFDTDTQYF

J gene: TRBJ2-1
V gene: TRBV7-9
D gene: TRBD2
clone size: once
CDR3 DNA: TGTGCCAGCAGCTTTTATGCCAGAGCGGGAGACCACAATGAGCAGTTCTTC
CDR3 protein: CASSFYARAGDHNEQFF

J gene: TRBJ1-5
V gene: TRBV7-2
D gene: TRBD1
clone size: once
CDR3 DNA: TGTGCCAGCAGCTCCCCGGGACAGGGTAATCAGCCCCAGCATTTT
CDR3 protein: CASSSPGQGNQPQHF

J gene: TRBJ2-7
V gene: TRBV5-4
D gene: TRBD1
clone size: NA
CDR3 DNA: TGTGCCAGCAGCTTAAAACCGGGACAGGCAAACGAGCAGTACTTC
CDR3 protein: CASSLKPGQANEQYF

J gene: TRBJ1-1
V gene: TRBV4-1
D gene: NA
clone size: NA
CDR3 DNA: TGCGCCAGCAGCCAAGGAAGGGTGGGAGCTTTCTTT
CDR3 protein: CASSQGRVGAFF

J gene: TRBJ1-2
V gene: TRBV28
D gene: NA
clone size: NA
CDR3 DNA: TGTGCCAGCAGTTTCACCCACGGCTACACCTTC
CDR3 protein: CASSFTHGYTF

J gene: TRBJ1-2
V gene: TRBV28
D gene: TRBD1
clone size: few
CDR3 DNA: TGTGCCGTCGACAGGGGGTCTAGGGGCTACACCTTC
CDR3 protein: CAVDRGSRGYTF

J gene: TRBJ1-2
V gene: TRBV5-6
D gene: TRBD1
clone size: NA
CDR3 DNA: TGTGCCAGCAGCCGGGACAGGGCCTATGGCTACACCTTC
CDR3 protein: CASSRDRAYGYTF

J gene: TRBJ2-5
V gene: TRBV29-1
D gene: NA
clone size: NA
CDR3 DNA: TGCAGCGTGACATCCGGGACTTCCCGCCAAGAGACCCAGTACTTC
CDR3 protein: CSVTSGTSRQETQYF

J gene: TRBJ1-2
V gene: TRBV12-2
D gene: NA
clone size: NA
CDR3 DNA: TGTGCAAGTCGCCGCCACCCGGACTATGGCTACACCTTC
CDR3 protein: CASRRHPDYGYTF